Listed below are T cell receptor beta chains from one sample, sequenced in a study of blood T cell repertoires in COVID-19. Clones were sequenced by immunoSEQ multiplex PCR, and TCRdb holds only the in-frame ones, with some missing. The sample has some 250,000 clones; around 82% are singletons. The material sequenced was peripheral blood. The receptors were sampled from a woman between 18 and 29 years old with acute or convalescent COVID-19. CDR3s include the opening cysteine and the closing phenylalanine or tryptophan. The D gene is left open where the match is weak. The listing skips clone size in some rows; elsewhere it reads once, few, many or a size class.

TRBJ2-2	-	-	TRBV27	CASSRIGTGELFF	TGTGCCAGCAGTCGTATCGGGACCGGGGAGCTGTTTTTT
TRBJ2-1	-	TRBD2	TRBV27	CASSRSSGTSGINEQFF	TGTGCCAGCAGCCGAAGTTCCGGGACTAGCGGGATCAATGAGCAGTTCTTC
TRBJ1-2	-	-	TRBV4-2	CASSHRWPGGDYGYTF	TGTGCCAGCAGCCACCGGTGGCCAGGAGGGGACTATGGCTACACCTTC
TRBJ1-2	-	-	TRBV7-9	CASSLADRFYGYTF	TGTGCCAGCAGCTTAGCAGACAGGTTTTATGGCTACACCTTC
TRBJ1-2	once	TRBD1	TRBV5-6	CASSRQGAIEGYTF	TGTGCCAGCAGTCGACAGGGGGCCATCGAGGGCTACACCTTC
TRBJ2-1	once	-	TRBV7-9	CASTQAGTPNNEQFF	TGTGCCAGCACCCAAGCCGGGACTCCAAACAATGAGCAGTTCTTC
TRBJ2-7	-	TRBD2	TRBV6-2/TRBV6-3	CASSQGLAGLSYEQYF	TGTGCCAGCAGCCAGGGACTAGCGGGACTCTCCTACGAGCAGTACTTC
TRBJ2-7	-	TRBD2	TRBV11-2	CASSLGASGTYEQYF	TGTGCCAGCAGCTTAGGAGCTAGCGGGACCTACGAGCAGTACTTC
TRBJ2-7	once	-	TRBV28	CASSLWVVGGVGEQYF	TGTGCCAGCAGTTTATGGGTCGTAGGGGGGGTTGGAGAGCAGTACTTC
TRBJ1-2	-	-	TRBV19	CASSIPEINYGYTF	TGTGCCAGTAGTATACCTGAGATCAACTATGGCTACACCTTC
TRBJ2-3	-	TRBD2	TRBV9	CASSAPWGTSDSDTQYF	TGTGCCAGCAGCGCCCCGTGGGGGACTAGCGATTCAGATACGCAGTATTTT
TRBJ1-6	many	-	TRBV27	CASSSGLGGGNYNSPLHF	TGTGCCAGCAGTTCGGGGCTGGGCGGGGGGAACTATAATTCACCCCTCCACTTT
TRBJ1-2	once	TRBD1	TRBV27	CASSLKGTVGYTF	TGTGCCAGCAGTTTAAAAGGGACAGTCGGCTACACCTTC
TRBJ2-7	-	TRBD1	TRBV12-3/TRBV12-4	CASSPQGDEQYF	TGTGCCAGCAGTCCCCAGGGGGACGAGCAGTACTTC
TRBJ2-3	-	TRBD1	TRBV30	CACPLRGNSDTQYF	TGTGCCTGCCCGCTCAGGGGGAACTCAGATACGCAGTATTTT
TRBJ1-1	-	-	TRBV13	CASSLGTGGMNTEAFF	TGTGCCAGCAGCTTAGGGACAGGCGGCATGAACACTGAAGCTTTCTTT
TRBJ2-6	-	-	TRBV18	CASSPGLHSGANVLTF	TGTGCCAGCTCACCGGGACTGCACTCTGGGGCCAACGTCCTGACTTTC
TRBJ2-5	-	TRBD2	TRBV11-2	CASSLGALAVGKETQYF	TGTGCCAGCAGCTTAGGGGCCCTAGCGGTCGGGAAAGAGACCCAGTACTTC
TRBJ2-3	-	-	TRBV2	CASSEEASTHSTDTQYF	TGTGCCAGCAGTGAAGAGGCTAGCACCCATAGCACAGATACGCAGTATTTT
TRBJ2-7	once	TRBD2	TRBV6-2/TRBV6-3	CASSYSVTTSGRREQYF	TGTGCCAGCAGTTACTCTGTGACAACTAGCGGGAGGCGTGAGCAGTACTTC
TRBJ1-5	-	-	TRBV10-1	CASSKWSLRSQPQHF	TGCGCCAGCAGTAAATGGAGCTTAAGGAGTCAGCCCCAGCATTTT
TRBJ2-2	-	-	TRBV9	CASSVARNGELFF	TGTGCCAGCAGCGTAGCTAGGAACGGGGAGCTGTTTTTT
TRBJ2-1	-	TRBD2	TRBV18	CASSPPGYGGNEQFF	TGTGCCAGCTCACCACCGGGCTACGGGGGGAATGAGCAGTTCTTC
TRBJ2-2	once	TRBD1	TRBV6-1	CASSEVTGGYKDTGELFF	TGTGCCAGCAGTGAAGTAACAGGGGGCTATAAGGACACCGGGGAGCTGTTTTTT
TRBJ1-1	-	-	TRBV7-2	CASSLTTGEAFF	TGTGCCAGCAGCCTAACTACAGGAGAAGCTTTCTTT
TRBJ2-5	-	TRBD1	TRBV10-2	CASLQGAWETQYF	TGCGCCAGCCTACAGGGGGCCTGGGAGACCCAGTACTTC
TRBJ1-2	-	-	TRBV7-2	CASEGRRRYTF	TGTGCCAGCGAGGGAAGGCGGCGCTACACCTTC
TRBJ2-1	-	TRBD2	TRBV30	CAWRIASGSRPGEQFF	TGTGCCTGGAGGATAGCTAGCGGGAGCCGGCCGGGTGAGCAGTTCTTC
TRBJ2-7	-	-	TRBV5-1	CASSLDASIYEQYF	TGCGCCAGCAGCTTGGATGCGTCTATCTACGAGCAGTACTTC
TRBJ2-7	-	TRBD1	TRBV27	CASSFGQVYEQYF	TGTGCCAGCAGTTTCGGACAGGTCTACGAGCAGTACTTC
TRBJ2-2	-	TRBD2	TRBV6-6	CASSFLAGGTGELFF	TGTGCCAGCAGTTTTTTAGCGGGAGGCACCGGGGAGCTGTTTTTT
TRBJ2-7	-	TRBD1	TRBV6-5	CASSYGDRTYEQYF	TGTGCCAGCAGTTACGGGGACAGAACCTACGAGCAGTACTTC
TRBJ1-1	-	-	TRBV27	CASSLSGTKITSIMNTEAFF	TGTGCCAGCAGCCTATCCGGGACTAAAATTACCTCCATCATGAACACTGAAGCTTTCTTT
TRBJ1-3	once	-	TRBV4-3	CASSQDYFRTESGNTIYF	TGCGCCAGCAGCCAAGATTATTTCAGGACAGAATCTGGAAACACCATATATTTT
TRBJ1-1	-	-	TRBV6-2/TRBV6-3	CASSYSIPRSMNTEAFF	TGTGCCAGCAGTTACTCGATTCCCCGGAGCATGAACACTGAAGCTTTCTTT
TRBJ2-3	-	TRBD2	TRBV5-4	CASSFSVGGPGDTQYF	TGTGCCAGCAGCTTTTCTGTGGGAGGGCCTGGAGATACGCAGTATTTT
TRBJ2-3	-	TRBD2	TRBV13	CASSLRLAATDTQYF	TGTGCCAGCAGCTTACGGCTAGCGGCAACAGATACGCAGTATTTT
TRBJ1-5	-	-	TRBV7-2	CASSLVGGSQPQHF	TGTGCCAGCAGCTTAGTCGGAGGGAGTCAACCCCAGCATTTT
TRBJ1-1	-	TRBD1	TRBV6-5	CASSYRTGQAFF	TGTGCCAGCAGTTACAGGACAGGGCAAGCTTTCTTT
TRBJ2-5	-	-	TRBV7-8	CASSPWREETQYF	TGTGCCAGCAGCCCGTGGAGGGAAGAGACCCAGTACTTC
TRBJ2-1	-	-	TRBV18	CASSKTSDYNEQFF	TGTGCCAGCTCAAAAACTAGTGACTACAATGAGCAGTTCTTC
TRBJ2-7	-	-	TRBV7-6	CASSAENREQYF	TGTGCCAGCAGCGCCGAAAACAGAGAGCAGTACTTC
TRBJ2-3	few	-	TRBV5-1	CASSLTVQGTDTQYF	TGCGCCAGCAGCTTGACGGTTCAGGGTACAGATACGCAGTATTTT
TRBJ1-5	-	TRBD1	TRBV28	CASSVDRGPLNQPQHF	TGTGCCAGCAGCGTAGACAGGGGGCCCCTGAATCAGCCCCAGCATTTT
TRBJ1-4	-	TRBD1	TRBV4-3	CASSQEDRGKLFF	TGCGCCAGCAGCCAAGAGGACAGGGGAAAACTGTTTTTT